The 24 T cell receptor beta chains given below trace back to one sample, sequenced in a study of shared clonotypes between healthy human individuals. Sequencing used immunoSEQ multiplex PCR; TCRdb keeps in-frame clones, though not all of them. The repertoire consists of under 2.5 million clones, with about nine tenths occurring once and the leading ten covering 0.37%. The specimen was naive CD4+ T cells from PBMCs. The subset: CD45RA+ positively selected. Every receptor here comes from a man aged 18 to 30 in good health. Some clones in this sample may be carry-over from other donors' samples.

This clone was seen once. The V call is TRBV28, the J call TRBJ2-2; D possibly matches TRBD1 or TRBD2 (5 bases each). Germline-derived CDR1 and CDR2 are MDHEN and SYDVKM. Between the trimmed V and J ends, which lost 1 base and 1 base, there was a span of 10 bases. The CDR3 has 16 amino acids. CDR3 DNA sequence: TGTGCCAGCAGTTTATTTACGGGGCTGAACACCGGGGAGCTGTTTTTT. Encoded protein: CASSLFTGLNTGELFF.

CDR3 coding DNA: TGCGCCAGCAGCTCCGTGGCGGGGACCACAGATACGCAGTATTTT. Translating gives CASSSVAGTTDTQYF. The V gene is TRBV5-1, the J gene TRBJ2-3, with D possibly TRBD2 on 6 matching bases. CDR1 and CDR2 (germline): SGHRS, YFSETQ. The CDR3 spans 15 residues. Trimming removed 3 bases from V and 2 bases from J, with 13 bases in between. Together with reference TRBV5-1 and TRBJ2-3, the CDR3 gives the full variable domain: KAGVTQTPRYLIKTRGQQVTLSCSPISGHRSVSWYQQTPGQGLQFLFEYFSETQRNKGNFPGRFSGRQFSNSRSEMNVSTLELGDSALYLCASSSVAGTTDTQYFGPGTRLTVL.

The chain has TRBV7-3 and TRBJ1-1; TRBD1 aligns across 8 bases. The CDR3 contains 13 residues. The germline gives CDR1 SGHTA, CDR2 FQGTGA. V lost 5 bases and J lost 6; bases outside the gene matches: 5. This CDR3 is CASSNQGASEAFF. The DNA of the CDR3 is TGTGCCAGCAGCAATCAGGGGGCATCTGAAGCTTTCTTT.

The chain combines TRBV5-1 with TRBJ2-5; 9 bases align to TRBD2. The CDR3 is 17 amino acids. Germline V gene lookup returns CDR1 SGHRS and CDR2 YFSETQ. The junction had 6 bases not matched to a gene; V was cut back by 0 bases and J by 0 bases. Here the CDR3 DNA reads TGCGCCAGCAGCTTGGGAGCGGGAGGCGAGTACCAAGAGACCCAGTACTTC. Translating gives CASSLGAGGEYQETQYF.

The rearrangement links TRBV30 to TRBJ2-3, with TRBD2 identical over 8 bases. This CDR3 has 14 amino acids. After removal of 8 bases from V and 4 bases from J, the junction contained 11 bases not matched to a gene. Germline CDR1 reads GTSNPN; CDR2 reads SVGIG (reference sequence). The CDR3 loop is CAGRLAGGPDTQYF. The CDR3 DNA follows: TGTGCCGGAAGGCTAGCGGGCGGTCCAGATACGCAGTATTTT.

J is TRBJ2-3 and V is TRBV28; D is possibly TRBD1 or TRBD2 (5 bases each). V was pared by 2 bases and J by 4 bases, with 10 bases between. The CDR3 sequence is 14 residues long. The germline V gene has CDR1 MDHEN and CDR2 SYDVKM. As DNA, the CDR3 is TGTGCCAGCAGTTTAGAGGGGAGCGCAGATACGCAGTATTTT. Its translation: CASSLEGSADTQYF.

As DNA, the CDR3 is TGTGCCAGCAGTGCGCTAGCGGGAGCGAACACCGGGGAGCTGTTTTTT. This codes for CASSALAGANTGELFF. The chain recombines TRBV6-1 with TRBJ2-2, with 10 bases that match TRBD2. The CDR3 covers 16 residues. Looked up from germline, CDR1 is MNHNS and CDR2 is SASEGT. The V and J ends lost 4 bases and 0 bases, in that order; junction bases with no gene match: 2.

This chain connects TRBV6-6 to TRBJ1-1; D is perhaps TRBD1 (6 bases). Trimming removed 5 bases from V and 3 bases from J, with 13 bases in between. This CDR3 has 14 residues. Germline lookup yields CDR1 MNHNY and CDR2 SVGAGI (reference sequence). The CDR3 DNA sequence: TGTGCCAGCAGTCTCCGGGACACTTACACTGAAGCTTTCTTT. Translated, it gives CASSLRDTYTEAFF.

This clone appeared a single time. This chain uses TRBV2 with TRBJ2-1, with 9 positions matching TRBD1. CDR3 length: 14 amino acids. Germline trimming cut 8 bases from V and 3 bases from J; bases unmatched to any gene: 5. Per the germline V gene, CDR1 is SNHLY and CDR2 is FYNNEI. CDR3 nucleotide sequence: TGTGCCAGCGAAGACAGGGGGGTCTACAATGAGCAGTTCTTC. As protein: CASEDRGVYNEQFF.

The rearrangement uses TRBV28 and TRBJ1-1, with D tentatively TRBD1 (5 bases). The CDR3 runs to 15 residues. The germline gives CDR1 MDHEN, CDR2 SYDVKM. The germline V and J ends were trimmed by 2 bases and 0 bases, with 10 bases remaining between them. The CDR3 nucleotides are TGTGCCAGCAGTTTAATTGCAGGGTTGAACACTGAAGCTTTCTTT. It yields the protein CASSLIAGLNTEAFF.

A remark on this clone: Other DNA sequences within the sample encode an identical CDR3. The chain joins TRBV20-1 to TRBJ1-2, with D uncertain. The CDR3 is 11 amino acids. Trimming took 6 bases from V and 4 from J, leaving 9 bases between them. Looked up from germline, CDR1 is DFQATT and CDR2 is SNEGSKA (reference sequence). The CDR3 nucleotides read TGCAGTGCCTCGACGGCCTATGGCTACACCTTC. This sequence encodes CSASTAYGYTF.

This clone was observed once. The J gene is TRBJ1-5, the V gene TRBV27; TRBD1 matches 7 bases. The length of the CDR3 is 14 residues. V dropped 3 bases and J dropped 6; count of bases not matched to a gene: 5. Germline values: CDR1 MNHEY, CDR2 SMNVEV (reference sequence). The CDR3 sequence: CASSLRQGIQPQHF. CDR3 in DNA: TGTGCCAGCAGTTTGAGACAGGGAATTCAGCCCCAGCATTTT.

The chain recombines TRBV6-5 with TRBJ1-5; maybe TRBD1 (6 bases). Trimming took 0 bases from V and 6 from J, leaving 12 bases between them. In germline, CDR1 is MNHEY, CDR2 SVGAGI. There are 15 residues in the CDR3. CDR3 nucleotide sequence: TGTGCCAGCAGTTACTCGCTGCCAGGGGCTCAGCCCCAGCATTTT. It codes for CASSYSLPGAQPQHF.

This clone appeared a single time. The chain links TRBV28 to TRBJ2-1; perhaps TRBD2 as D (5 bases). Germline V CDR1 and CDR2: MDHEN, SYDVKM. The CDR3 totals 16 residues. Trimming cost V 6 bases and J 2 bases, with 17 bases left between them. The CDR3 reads CASRPYLAEAYNEQFF. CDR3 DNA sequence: TGTGCCAGCAGGCCCTATCTAGCAGAGGCCTACAATGAGCAGTTCTTC.

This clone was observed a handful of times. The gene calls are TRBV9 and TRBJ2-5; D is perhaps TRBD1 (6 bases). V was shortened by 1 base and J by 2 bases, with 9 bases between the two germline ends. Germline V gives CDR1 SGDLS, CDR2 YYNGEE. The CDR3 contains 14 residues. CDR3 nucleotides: TGTGCCAGCAGCGTACAAGGACAGCAAGAGACCCAGTACTTC. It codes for CASSVQGQQETQYF.

The CDR3 loop is CASSIITGEQYF. The CDR3 coding sequence is TGTGCCAGTAGTATCATTACAGGCGAGCAGTACTTC. V and J are TRBV19 and TRBJ2-7; D might be TRBD1 (5 bases). The CDR3 loop spans 12 amino acids. Germline CDR1 is LNHDA and CDR2 is SQIVND (reference sequence). V was clipped by 3 bases and J by 6 bases, with 9 bases between them.

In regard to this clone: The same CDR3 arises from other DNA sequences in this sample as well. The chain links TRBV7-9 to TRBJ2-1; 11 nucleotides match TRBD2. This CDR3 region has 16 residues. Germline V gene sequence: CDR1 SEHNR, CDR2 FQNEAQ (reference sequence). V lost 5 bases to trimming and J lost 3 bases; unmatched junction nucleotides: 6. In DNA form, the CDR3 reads TGTGCCAGCAGCCCCAAGGGACTAGCGGACTACAATGAGCAGTTCTTC. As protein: CASSPKGLADYNEQFF. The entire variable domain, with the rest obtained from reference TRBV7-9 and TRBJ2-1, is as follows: DTGVSQNPRHKITKRGQNVTFRCDPISEHNRLYWYRQTLGQGPEFLTYFQNEAQLEKSRLLSDRFSAERPKGSFSTLEIQRTEQGDSAMYLCASSPKGLADYNEQFFGPGTRLTVL.

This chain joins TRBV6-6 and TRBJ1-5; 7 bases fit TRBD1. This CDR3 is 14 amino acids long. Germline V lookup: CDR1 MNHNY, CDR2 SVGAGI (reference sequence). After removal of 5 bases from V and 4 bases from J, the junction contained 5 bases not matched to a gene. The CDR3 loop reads CASSRGTANQPQHF. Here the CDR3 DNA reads TGTGCCAGCAGTCGCGGGACAGCAAATCAGCCCCAGCATTTT.

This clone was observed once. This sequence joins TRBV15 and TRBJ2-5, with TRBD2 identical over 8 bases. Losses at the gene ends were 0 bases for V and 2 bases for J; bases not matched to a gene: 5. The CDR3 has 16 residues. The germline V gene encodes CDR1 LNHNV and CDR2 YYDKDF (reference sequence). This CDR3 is CATSRDWTSRQETQYF. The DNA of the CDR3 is TGTGCCACCAGCAGAGATTGGACTAGCAGACAAGAGACCCAGTACTTC.

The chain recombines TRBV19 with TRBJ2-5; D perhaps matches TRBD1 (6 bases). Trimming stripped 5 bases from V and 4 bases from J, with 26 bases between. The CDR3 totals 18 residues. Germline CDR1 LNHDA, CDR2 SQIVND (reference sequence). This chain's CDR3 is CASSPLAPGHGKVETQYF. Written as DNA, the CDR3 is TGTGCCAGTAGTCCCCTCGCGCCGGGACACGGAAAAGTAGAGACCCAGTACTTC. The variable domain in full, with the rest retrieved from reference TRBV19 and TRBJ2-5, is DGGITQSPKYLFRKEGQNVTLSCEQNLNHDAMYWYRQDPGQGLRLIYYSQIVNDFQKGDIAEGYSVSREKKESFPLTVTSAQKNPTAFYLCASSPLAPGHGKVETQYFGPGTRLLVL.

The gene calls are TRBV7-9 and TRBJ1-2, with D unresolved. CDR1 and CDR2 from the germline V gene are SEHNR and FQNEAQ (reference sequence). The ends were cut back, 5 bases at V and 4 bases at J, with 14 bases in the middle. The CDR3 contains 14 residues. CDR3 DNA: TGTGCCAGCAGCCTAGTAGCTGAAGTCTATGGCTACACCTTC. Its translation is CASSLVAEVYGYTF.

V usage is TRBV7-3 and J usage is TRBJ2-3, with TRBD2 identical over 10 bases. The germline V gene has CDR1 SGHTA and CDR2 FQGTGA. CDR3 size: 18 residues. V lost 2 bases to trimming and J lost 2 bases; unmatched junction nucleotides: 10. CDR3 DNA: TGTGCCAGCAGCTTATGGGCTAGCGGGAGCGTATCCACAGATACGCAGTATTTT. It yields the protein CASSLWASGSVSTDTQYF.

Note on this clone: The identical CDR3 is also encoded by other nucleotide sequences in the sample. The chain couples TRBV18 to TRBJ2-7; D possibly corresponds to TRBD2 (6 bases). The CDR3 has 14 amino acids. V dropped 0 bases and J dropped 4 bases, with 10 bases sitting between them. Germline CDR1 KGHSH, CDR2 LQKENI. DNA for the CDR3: TGTGCCAGCTCACCACCGGGGGGTTCATACGAGCAGTACTTC. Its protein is CASSPPGGSYEQYF.

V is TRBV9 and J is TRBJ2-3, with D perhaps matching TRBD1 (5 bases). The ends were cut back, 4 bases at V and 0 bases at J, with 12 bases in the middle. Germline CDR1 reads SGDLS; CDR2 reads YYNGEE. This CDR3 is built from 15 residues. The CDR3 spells CASSSYPGSTDTQYF. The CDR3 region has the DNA TGTGCCAGCAGCTCCTACCCAGGGAGCACAGATACGCAGTATTTT.